Described below is a single TCR beta chain sequence and its context. Its antigen is still unknown. Some clones are missing from TCRdb's copy, which holds only in-frame ones; the method was immunoSEQ multiplex PCR. The repertoire holds 65,000 to 95,000 clones, 93% seen once, with 3.6% in the top ten. The data derive from a study of cytomegalovirus exposure and HLA in healthy donors. The overall study: The same platform was used for the roughly 110 validation repertoires as for the roughly 660 first-cohort repertoires, as reported in a later analysis.

General observations from the study: The study flagged some 170 TCR beta chains as cytomegalovirus-associated. In the roughly 120 validation repertoires, a later analysis found that first-cohort TCR clusters tended to co-occur.

The CDR3 has 15 residues. Between the trimmed V and J ends, which lost 4 bases and 3 bases, there was a span of 13 bases. CDR1 SGDLS and CDR2 YYNGEE come from the germline V gene. This clonotype originated in a woman aged 25 to 39 in good health and CMV-seronegative. This sequence joins TRBV9 and TRBJ1-4; D uncertain. Sequencing used PBMCs. For the CDR3, the DNA is TGTGCCAGCAGCCCCCAGGTCGAGCCTAATGAAAAACTGTTTTTT. This gives the protein CASSPQVEPNEKLFF.